This T cell receptor beta chain was captured in a study of OX40 agonist ivuxolimab in advanced cancers. Germline V CDR1 and CDR2: SGHRS, YFSETQ. The trim removed 7 bases at V and 2 bases at J, leaving 8 bases unmatched. CDR3 length: 15 residues. Libraries were prepared by immunoSEQ multiplex PCR; TCRdb keeps only in-frame clonotypes and omits some of them. The profile shows 100,000 to 120,000 clones, approximately 89% of them singletons. This clone came up once. The sampling schedule covered blood at baseline, cycle 4 day 1, and cycle 7 day 1. The receptor comes from an adult with an advanced solid tumor such as melanoma, head and neck, liver or kidney cancer. Sequencing used CD4+ or CD8+ T cells sorted from blood, obtained in a trial of the OX40 agonist ivuxolimab. The chain has TRBV5-1 and TRBJ2-5, with 10 positions matching TRBD1. The DNA for the CDR3 is TGCGCCAGCTCCCTGACGGGACAGGGGCAAGAGACCCAGTACTTC. Encoded protein: CASSLTGQGQETQYF.